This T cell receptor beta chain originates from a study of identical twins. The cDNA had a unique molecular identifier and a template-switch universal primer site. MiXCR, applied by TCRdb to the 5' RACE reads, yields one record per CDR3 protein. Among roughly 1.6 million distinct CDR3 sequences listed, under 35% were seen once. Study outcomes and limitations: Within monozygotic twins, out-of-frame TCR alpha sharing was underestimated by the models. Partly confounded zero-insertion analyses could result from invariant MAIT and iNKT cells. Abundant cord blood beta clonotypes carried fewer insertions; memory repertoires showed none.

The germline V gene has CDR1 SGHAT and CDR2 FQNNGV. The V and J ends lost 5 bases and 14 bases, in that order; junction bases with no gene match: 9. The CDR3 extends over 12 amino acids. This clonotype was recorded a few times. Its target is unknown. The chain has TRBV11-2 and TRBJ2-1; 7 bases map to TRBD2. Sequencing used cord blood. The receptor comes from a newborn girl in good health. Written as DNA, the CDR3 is TGTGCCAGCAGCCGCATGGGCGGGAGAGAGTTCTTC. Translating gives CASSRMGGREFF.